These 5 T cell receptor beta chains share one sample of origin, sequenced in a study of early T cells in non-severe SARS-CoV-2 infection (dated by TCRdb to about 2021). Library method: 5' RACE. Sequencer: NextSeq 500. Starting from the raw public reads, TCRdb applied fastp trimming at Q25, assembled clones with MiXCR and retained in-frame beta chains. Merged by CDR3 protein, the rows form single entries marked with the most common genes and DNA. Counted in this sample were approximately 23,000 distinct CDR3 sequences; around 4.5% of them appeared once. Roughly 5.5% of the sample lies in the top ten. Sequenced input: whole blood. These receptors all come from an adult who was a healthcare worker with PCR-confirmed SARS-CoV-2 infection or an uninfected control (not recorded which).

This clonotype was seen at least ten times. The J gene is TRBJ1-6, the V gene TRBV6-6; 7 nucleotides align to TRBD1. V shed 6 bases and J 7 bases; nucleotides not matched to a gene: 6. This CDR3 contains 14 residues. Germline-derived CDR1 and CDR2 are MNHNY and SVGAGI (reference sequence). CDR3 DNA sequence: TGTGCCAGCAGCCGTGACAGGGACAATTCACCCCTCCACTTT. This gives the protein CASSRDRDNSPLHF.

In its sample, this clonotype was seen many times. The gene calls are TRBV5-5 and TRBJ2-5, with D tentatively TRBD1 (6 bases). The CDR3 runs 14 residues. Germline assignment: CDR1 SGHKS and CDR2 YYEKEE (reference sequence). V lost 4 bases and J 2 bases, leaving 12 bases between the germline ends. The CDR3 DNA reads as TGTGCCAGCAGCGCCGGGACAAGGCAAGAGACCCAGTACTTC. Protein: CASSAGTRQETQYF.

This clonotype was picked up many times. This chain uses TRBV5-1 with TRBJ2-7; 7 bases agree with TRBD1. The CDR3 contains 14 residues. V shed 8 bases, J shed 5 bases, and the junction held 13 bases outside the gene matches. Germline V gives CDR1 SGHRS, CDR2 YFSETQ. For the CDR3, the DNA is TGCGCCAGTAAACAGGGGAACGAAACCAACGAGCAGTACTTC. Translation: CASKQGNETNEQYF.

V and J are TRBV7-2 and TRBJ2-2; a possible D gene is TRBD2 (7 bases). CDR3 length: 15 amino acids. Trimming took off 1 base at V and 6 bases at J, with 12 bases between the two ends. Germline assignment: CDR1 SGHTA and CDR2 FQGNSA. CDR3 protein: CASSLGQGRAGELFF. The CDR3 DNA sequence: TGTGCCAGCAGCTTAGGTCAGGGGAGGGCCGGGGAGCTGTTTTTT.

There are many counts of this clonotype. The rearrangement uses TRBV4-1 and TRBJ1-5; the D gene is possibly TRBD1 (6 bases). Germline lookup yields CDR1 MGHRA and CDR2 YSYEKL. V lost 6 bases and J 1 base, leaving 13 bases between the germline ends. The CDR3 runs to 15 residues. CDR3 DNA sequence: TGCGCCAGCAGTAACAGGGCCGGGAGCAATCAGCCCCAGCATTTT. Protein: CASSNRAGSNQPQHF.